This entry lists 5 T cell receptor beta chains sequenced from one sample in a study of blood T cell repertoires in COVID-19. The data were produced by immunoSEQ multiplex PCR, yet TCRdb's version contains in-frame clones alone and is incomplete. The data contain under 250,000 clones, approximately 84% of them seen just once; the ten biggest clones take up roughly 10%. The sequenced material came from peripheral blood. The receptors were sampled from a man aged 45-60 years with COVID-19, enrolled during active disease.

The chain combines TRBV6-5 with TRBJ1-1, with 9 bases aligning to TRBD1. Germline loops: CDR1 MNHEY, CDR2 SVGAGI. The CDR3 totals 14 residues. Trimming removed 6 bases from V and 5 bases from J; junction bases left unmatched: 7. In DNA form, the CDR3 reads TGTGCCAGCAGCGGACAGGGGCTGGGGACTGAAGCTTTCTTT. It yields the protein CASSGQGLGTEAFF.

This sequence joins TRBV14 and TRBJ1-3; D unresolved. The CDR3 runs 15 residues. Germline lookup yields CDR1 SGHDN and CDR2 FVKESK. V was shortened by 0 bases and J by 0 bases, with 6 bases between the two germline ends. The CDR3: CASSQERVSGNTIYF. The DNA for the CDR3 is TGTGCCAGCAGCCAAGAGCGCGTCTCTGGAAACACCATATATTTT.

This chain connects TRBV7-8 to TRBJ2-1; 11 bases are a match to TRBD2. In germline, CDR1 is SGHVS, CDR2 FQNEAQ. The CDR3 covers 16 residues. The V segment lost 5 bases and the J segment 5 bases; nucleotides outside the gene matches: 8. The CDR3 region has the DNA TGTGCCAGCAGCCCTCCGGGACTAGCGGCCCACAATGAGCAGTTCTTC. It is translated as CASSPPGLAAHNEQFF. Together with reference TRBV7-8 and TRBJ2-1, the CDR3 gives the full variable domain: GAGVSQSPRYKVAKRGQDVALRCDPISGHVSLFWYQQALGQGPEFLTYFQNEAQLDKSGLPSDRFFAERPEGSVSTLKIQRTQQEDSAVYLCASSPPGLAAHNEQFFGPGTRLTVL.

The gene calls are TRBV10-3 and TRBJ1-4, with no clear D. Germline lookup yields CDR1 ENHRY and CDR2 SYGVKD. The CDR3 has 14 residues. Trimming stripped 6 bases from V and 3 bases from J, with 11 bases between. CDR3: CAISPGEPNEKLFF. CDR3 coding DNA: TGTGCCATCAGCCCCGGGGAGCCTAATGAAAAACTGTTTTTT.

The V and J genes are TRBV5-6 and TRBJ2-7; 9 bases map to TRBD2. In germline, CDR1 is SGHDT, CDR2 YYEEEE. This CDR3 has 16 residues. Trimming took 4 bases from V and 0 from J; bases not matched to a gene: 8. CDR3 loop: CASSPLAGVLSYEQYF. The CDR3 DNA is TGTGCCAGCAGCCCACTAGCGGGCGTACTCTCCTACGAGCAGTACTTC.